One sample yielded the 15 T cell receptor beta chains listed below, sequenced in a study of T cells after yellow fever vaccination. TCRdb reanalysed the 5' RACE reads using MiXCR and keeps one entry per CDR3 protein. This sample has a few hundred thousand distinct CDR3 sequences, with around 7.3% found just once. The sample was PBMCs, taken roughly 47 days after the first yellow fever vaccination. The receptors derive from a man between 18 and 29 years old who received the YFV17D yellow fever vaccine.

There are a few counts of this clonotype. The rearrangement uses TRBV15 and TRBJ2-2; D call uncertain. The CDR3 is made up of 15 amino acids. Germline V gives CDR1 LNHNV, CDR2 YYDKDF (reference sequence). Trimming took off 5 bases at V and 4 bases at J, with 14 bases between the two ends. The CDR3 nucleotides read TGTGCCACCAGCCCCCGAGGCCGTGTCACCGGGGAGCTGTTTTTT. This sequence encodes CATSPRGRVTGELFF.

This chain joins TRBV5-8 and TRBJ2-1; D unclear. The germline V gene has CDR1 SGHTS and CDR2 YDEGEE. Between the trimmed V and J ends, which lost 0 bases and 6 bases, there was a span of 13 bases. The length of the CDR3 is 15 residues. The CDR3 nucleotides read TGTGCCAGCAGCTTGGGTACAGCAGGCACCAATGAGCAGTTCTTC. It yields the protein CASSLGTAGTNEQFF.

This chain's CDR3 is CASSVGGGMNTEAFF. The CDR3 DNA is TGTGCCAGCAGCGTCGGAGGGGGCATGAACACTGAAGCTTTCTTT. This chain uses TRBV9 with TRBJ1-1; TRBD1 agrees at 7 bases. CDR1 SGDLS and CDR2 YYNGEE come from the germline V gene. V was clipped by 2 bases and J by 0 bases; unmatched bases: 4. The CDR3 totals 15 residues.

This clonotype was seen a handful of times. The chain carries TRBV7-2 and TRBJ1-1, with a tentative D call TRBD1 (6 bases). This CDR3 contains 14 residues. Germline CDR1 is SGHTA and CDR2 is FQGNSA. Deletions cut 5 bases from V and 12 bases from J, with 22 bases between. The CDR3 loop reads CASSGGGMFEESFF. The CDR3 coding sequence is TGTGCCAGCAGCGGGGGCGGGATGTTCGAGGAATCTTTCTTT.

This clonotype was seen a handful of times. This CDR3 reads CASSLEAGDTQYF. CDR3 coding DNA: TGTGCCAGCAGCTTAGAGGCAGGAGATACGCAGTATTTT. The chain recombines TRBV7-7 with TRBJ2-3; no firm D call. This CDR3 is 13 amino acids long. With 1 base removed from V and 5 bases from J, the gap between germline ends came to 7 bases. CDR1 and CDR2 from the germline V gene are SSHAT and FNYEAQ (reference sequence).

This clonotype turned up a few times. The rearrangement links TRBV7-3 to TRBJ2-1; 9 nucleotides agree with TRBD2. The V segment lost 1 base and the J segment 7 bases; nucleotides outside the gene matches: 8. The length of the CDR3 is 16 residues. CDR1 is SGHTA, CDR2 FQGTGA, per germline. Here the CDR3 DNA reads TGTGCCAGCAGCTTAAAAGCCGGGACTAGCCGTAATGAGCAGTTCTTC. Translating it yields CASSLKAGTSRNEQFF.

This clonotype came up a few times. The chain combines TRBV6-5 with TRBJ1-1; a possible D gene is TRBD1 (5 bases). Per germline, CDR1 MNHEY and CDR2 SVGAGI. This CDR3 has 16 residues. V lost 0 bases, J lost 5 bases, and 16 bases lay in between. The CDR3 loop reads CASSYSPGGGETEAFF. CDR3 sequence (DNA): TGTGCCAGCAGTTACTCCCCCGGCGGGGGTGAGACTGAAGCTTTCTTT.

This clonotype was counted only a few times. The chain's CDR3 is CASSLQGADYNEQFF. For the CDR3, the DNA is TGTGCCAGCAGTCTTCAGGGGGCGGACTACAATGAGCAGTTCTTC. V is TRBV2 and J is TRBJ2-1, with 8 bases matching TRBD1. The CDR3 runs to 15 residues. V shed 5 bases and J 3 bases; nucleotides not matched to a gene: 6. Germline CDR1 is SNHLY and CDR2 is FYNNEI. The variable domain in full, with the rest retrieved from reference TRBV2 and TRBJ2-1, is EPEVTQTPSHQVTQMGQEVILRCVPISNHLYFYWYRQILGQKVEFLVSFYNNEISEKSEIFDDQFSVERPDGSNFTLKIRSTKLEDSAMYFCASSLQGADYNEQFFGPGTRLTVL.

This chain uses TRBV27 with TRBJ1-2; 7 bases fit TRBD1. J gave up 8 bases and V 4 bases, and 4 bases lay outside the gene matches. The CDR3 runs to 12 residues. Germline-derived CDR1 and CDR2 are MNHEY and SMNVEV (reference sequence). The CDR3 coding sequence is TGTGCCAGCAGTTCGACAGGGAACGGCTACACCTTC. Translated, it gives CASSSTGNGYTF.

In its sample, this clonotype was seen many times. The chain employs TRBV18 and TRBJ2-3; D remains ambiguous. Trimming removed 3 bases at V and 2 bases at J, with 3 bases between. The length of the CDR3 is 12 residues. Germline V lookup: CDR1 KGHSH, CDR2 LQKENI. The chain's CDR3 is CASSPFTDTQYF. For the CDR3, the DNA is TGTGCCAGCTCACCCTTCACAGATACGCAGTATTTT.

The genes are TRBV12-3 or TRBV12-4 and TRBJ2-1; D is unresolved. The CDR3 sequence is 14 residues long. The V end lost 0 bases, the J end lost 6 bases, and 9 bases lay between the germline ends. Written as DNA, the CDR3 is TGTGCCAGCAGTTTAGCGACCCTTCGCAATGAGCAGTTCTTC. This sequence encodes CASSLATLRNEQFF.

In DNA, the CDR3 is TGCGCCAGCAGCCAAGAGAGTACCTCCGTCTATGGCTACACCTTC. Translation: CASSQESTSVYGYTF. This rearrangement joins TRBV4-3 to TRBJ1-2; D ambiguous. Germline V gives CDR1 LGHNA, CDR2 YSLEER. The V end lost 0 bases, the J end lost 4 bases, and 12 bases lay between the germline ends. CDR3 length equals 15 residues.

This clonotype was observed a handful of times. Written as DNA, the CDR3 is TGTGCCAGCAGCCCAAACTCGGGGAACGAGCAGTACTTC. Residues: CASSPNSGNEQYF. The chain has TRBV7-9 and TRBJ2-7, with D perhaps TRBD2 (5 bases). V was clipped by 5 bases and J by 5 bases, with 13 bases between them. The CDR3 length is 13 residues. CDR1 SEHNR and CDR2 FQNEAQ come from the germline V gene (reference sequence).

This clonotype showed up just a few times. The rearrangement joins TRBV6-5 to TRBJ1-6; tentatively, D is TRBD1 (6 bases). CDR1 and CDR2 (germline): MNHEY, SVGAGI. V was trimmed by 0 bases and J by 10 bases, leaving 13 bases between them. CDR3 size: 15 residues. The CDR3 here is CASSYSSGAGSPLHF. In DNA form, the CDR3 reads TGTGCCAGCAGTTACTCCTCGGGGGCTGGATCACCCCTCCACTTT.

The gene calls are TRBV6-5 and TRBJ2-5; no firm D call. V was trimmed by 0 bases and J by 0 bases, leaving 5 bases between them. The CDR3 consists of 14 residues. Germline loops: CDR1 MNHEY, CDR2 SVGAGI. The CDR3 coding sequence is TGTGCCAGCAGTTACTCGATGAACCAAGAGACCCAGTACTTC. Translating gives CASSYSMNQETQYF.